These T cell receptor beta chains were read from a single sample in a study of OX40 agonist ivuxolimab in advanced cancers. Profiling relied on immunoSEQ multiplex PCR, and the TCRdb table lists in-frame clones only, not all of them. Among 77,000 or so clones listed, roughly nine tenths were seen once. Source: CD4+ or CD8+ T cells sorted from blood, taken in a trial of the OX40 agonist ivuxolimab. Receptors originate from an adult with an advanced solid tumor such as melanoma, head and neck, liver or kidney cancer. Both conserved end residues are part of each CDR3. A D gene is named only where the DNA matches it firmly. Size values are once, few and many counts, or a class for expanded clones, and some rows have none.

CDR3aa: CASSETEKNSPLHF
CDR3nt: TGTGCCAGCAGTGAAACAGAGAAGAATTCACCCCTCCACTTT
abundance: NA
j_gene: TRBJ1-6
d_gene: NA
v_gene: TRBV2

CDR3aa: CASSIQGMNTEAFF
CDR3nt: TGTGCCAGTAGTATACAGGGGATGAACACTGAAGCTTTCTTT
abundance: once
j_gene: TRBJ1-1
d_gene: NA
v_gene: TRBV19

CDR3aa: CASSSRQFRETQYF
CDR3nt: TGTGCCAGCAGTTCACGACAGTTTCGAGAGACCCAGTACTTC
abundance: NA
j_gene: TRBJ2-5
d_gene: NA
v_gene: TRBV28

CDR3aa: CASSSAGSMYGYTF
CDR3nt: TGTGCCAGCAGCTCAGCCGGATCCATGTATGGCTACACCTTC
abundance: few
j_gene: TRBJ1-2
d_gene: NA
v_gene: TRBV5-5

CDR3aa: CASSLREAADTQYF
CDR3nt: TGTGCCAGCAGTCTTCGGGAGGCCGCAGATACGCAGTATTTT
abundance: NA
j_gene: TRBJ2-3
d_gene: TRBD2
v_gene: TRBV6-5

CDR3aa: CASSPSEGGETQYF
CDR3nt: TGTGCCAGCTCACCCTCGGAAGGAGGGGAGACGCAGTATTTT
abundance: NA
j_gene: TRBJ2-3
d_gene: NA
v_gene: TRBV18

CDR3aa: CASSMDRDNQPQHF
CDR3nt: TGTGCCAGCAGCATGGACAGGGACAATCAGCCCCAGCATTTT
abundance: NA
j_gene: TRBJ1-5
d_gene: TRBD1
v_gene: TRBV5-5

CDR3aa: CASMDNEKLFF
CDR3nt: TGTGCCAGCATGGATAATGAAAAACTGTTTTTT
abundance: NA
j_gene: TRBJ1-4
d_gene: NA
v_gene: TRBV28

CDR3aa: CASSSSGSGKETQYF
CDR3nt: TGTGCCAGCAGTTCTAGCGGGAGTGGGAAAGAGACCCAGTACTTC
abundance: NA
j_gene: TRBJ2-5
d_gene: TRBD2
v_gene: TRBV6-5

CDR3aa: CASTPPSAVGEQYF
CDR3nt: TGTGCCAGCACGCCCCCGTCCGCAGTAGGGGAGCAGTACTTC
abundance: NA
j_gene: TRBJ2-7
d_gene: NA
v_gene: TRBV7-2

CDR3aa: CASRPRQSPEAFF
CDR3nt: TGTGCCAGTAGACCTAGACAGAGTCCTGAAGCTTTCTTT
abundance: NA
j_gene: TRBJ1-1
d_gene: NA
v_gene: TRBV19